This record covers a single TCR beta chain. This sample stems from a study of blood T cell repertoires in COVID-19. Study context: Whether acute or convalescent, the COVID-19 samples came from the United States, Italy and Spain. Sample material is recorded as cDNA or gDNA derived from T cells, B-cell-depleted T cells, or PBMCs.

Participants, about 18 to 95 years old, spanned fewer than 30 US areas. Researchers sorted participants into cohorts using their self-reported clinical history. Libraries were prepared by immunoSEQ multiplex PCR; TCRdb keeps only in-frame clonotypes and omits some of them. Here the sample spans 250,000 to 400,000 clones, around 86% being singletons. The sample comprised PBMCs or T cells enriched from blood (not recorded which). This sequence originates from a man aged 55-75 years who had recovered from COVID-19.

The CDR3 reads CASSSSGRHGELFF. DNA of the CDR3: TGTGCCAGCAGTTCGAGCGGGAGGCACGGGGAGCTGTTTTTT. The rearrangement links TRBV27 to TRBJ2-2, with 9 bases matching TRBD2. The length of the CDR3 is 14 residues. Germline V CDR1 and CDR2: MNHEY, SMNVEV (reference sequence). The J segment lost 7 bases and the V segment lost 4 bases, leaving 4 bases of the junction unmatched.